This TCR beta chain was recovered during a study of T cell changes during pregnancy in multiple sclerosis. The table came from immunoSEQ multiplex PCR; TCRdb's copy has only in-frame clones and leaves some out. This sample has some 45,000 clones, with more than 85% found just once. Germline V gene lookup returns CDR1 MGHRA and CDR2 YSYEKL. The junction had 9 bases not matched to a gene; V was cut back by 4 bases and J by 4 bases. This CDR3 is 17 amino acids long. The TCR comes from a female donor with multiple sclerosis, enrolled in a pregnancy study. Sample: CD8+ T cells from peripheral blood mononuclear cells, taken in the first trimester of pregnancy. V is TRBV4-1 and J is TRBJ2-4; TRBD2 matches at 11 bases. In DNA, the CDR3 is TGCGCCAGCAGCCGCCTACTCCCTAGCGGGGGGAAAAACATTCAGTACTTC. Protein sequence: CASSRLLPSGGKNIQYF.